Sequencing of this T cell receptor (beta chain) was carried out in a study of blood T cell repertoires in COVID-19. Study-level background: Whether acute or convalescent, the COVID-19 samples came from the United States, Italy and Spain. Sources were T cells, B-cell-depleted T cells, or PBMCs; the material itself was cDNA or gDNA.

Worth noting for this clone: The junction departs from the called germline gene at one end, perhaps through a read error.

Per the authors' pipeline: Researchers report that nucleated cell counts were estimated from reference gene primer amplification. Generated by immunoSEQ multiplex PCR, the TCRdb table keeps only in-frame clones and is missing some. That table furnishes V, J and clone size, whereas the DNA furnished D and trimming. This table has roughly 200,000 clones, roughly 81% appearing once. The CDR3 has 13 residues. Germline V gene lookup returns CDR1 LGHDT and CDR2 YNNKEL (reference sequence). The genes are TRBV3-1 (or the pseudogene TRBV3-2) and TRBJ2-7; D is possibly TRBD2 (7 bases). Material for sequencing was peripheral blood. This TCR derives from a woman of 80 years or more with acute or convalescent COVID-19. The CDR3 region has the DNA TGTGCCACCAGCCTAAAGGGGGGGGAGGGAATGGACTTC. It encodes CATSLKGGEGMDF.